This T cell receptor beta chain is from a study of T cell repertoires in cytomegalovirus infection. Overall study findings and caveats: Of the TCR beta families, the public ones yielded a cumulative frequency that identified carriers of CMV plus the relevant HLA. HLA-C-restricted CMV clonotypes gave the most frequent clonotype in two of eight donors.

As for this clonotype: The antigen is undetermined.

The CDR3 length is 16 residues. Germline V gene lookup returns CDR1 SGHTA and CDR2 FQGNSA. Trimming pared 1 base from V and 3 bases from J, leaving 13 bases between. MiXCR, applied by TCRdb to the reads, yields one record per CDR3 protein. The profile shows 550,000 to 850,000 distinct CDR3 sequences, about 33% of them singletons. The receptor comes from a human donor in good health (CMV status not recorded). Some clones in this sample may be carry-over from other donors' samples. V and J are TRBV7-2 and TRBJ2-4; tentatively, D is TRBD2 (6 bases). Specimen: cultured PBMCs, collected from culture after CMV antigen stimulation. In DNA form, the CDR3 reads TGTGCCAGCAGCTTAGATCCGAGCGGGTTCAAAAACATTCAGTACTTC. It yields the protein CASSLDPSGFKNIQYF.